This T cell receptor (beta chain) was obtained from a study of T cells in Graves' hyperthyroidism and ophthalmopathy. Study findings and constraints: Prediction of ophthalmopathy progression came a median approximately 6 months pre-onset.

The CDR3 extends over 11 amino acids. CDR1 LNHDA and CDR2 SQIVND come from the germline V gene (reference sequence). J gave up 11 bases and V 3 bases, and 1 base lay outside the gene matches. This clonotype was counted ten times or more. Its antigen is still unknown. The source material, RNA transcripts, was used to amplify TCR beta CDR3 regions. HTBI primers were employed in a first-round RT-PCR of the TCR CDR3. In TCRdb, the multiplex PCR reads were re-called with MiXCR into one record per CDR3 protein. The table has some 250,000 distinct CDR3 sequences, roughly 15% seen once. The source material was blood. The V and J genes are TRBV19 and TRBJ2-1, with 7 bases matching TRBD2. The receptor's source is a woman in her forties with Graves' hyperthyroidism that later progressed to Graves' ophthalmopathy. The CDR3 bases are TGTGCCAGTAGTATGACTAGCCAGCAGTTCTTC. The encoded protein is CASSMTSQQFF.